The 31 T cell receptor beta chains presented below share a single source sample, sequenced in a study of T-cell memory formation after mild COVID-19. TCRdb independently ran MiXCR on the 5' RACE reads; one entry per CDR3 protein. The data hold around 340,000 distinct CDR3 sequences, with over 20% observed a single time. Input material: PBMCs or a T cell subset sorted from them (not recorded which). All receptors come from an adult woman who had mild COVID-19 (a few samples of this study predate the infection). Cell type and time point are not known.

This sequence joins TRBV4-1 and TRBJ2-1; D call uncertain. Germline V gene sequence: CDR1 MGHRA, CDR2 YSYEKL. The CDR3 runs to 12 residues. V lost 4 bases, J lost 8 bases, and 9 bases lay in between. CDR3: CASSLGFDEQFF. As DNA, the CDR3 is TGCGCCAGCAGCCTGGGCTTCGATGAGCAGTTCTTC.

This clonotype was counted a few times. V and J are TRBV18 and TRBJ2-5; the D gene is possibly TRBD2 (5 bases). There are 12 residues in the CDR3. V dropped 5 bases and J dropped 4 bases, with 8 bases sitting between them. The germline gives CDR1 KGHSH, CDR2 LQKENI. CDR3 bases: TGTGCCAGCTCATTTGCGGGAGAGACCCAGTACTTC. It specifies CASSFAGETQYF.

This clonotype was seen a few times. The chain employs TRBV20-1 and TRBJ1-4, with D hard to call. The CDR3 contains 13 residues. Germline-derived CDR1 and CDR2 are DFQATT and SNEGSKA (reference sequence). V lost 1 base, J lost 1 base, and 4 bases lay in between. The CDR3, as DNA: TGCAGTGCTAGAGGGGGAACTAATGAAAAACTGTTTTTT. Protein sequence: CSARGGTNEKLFF.

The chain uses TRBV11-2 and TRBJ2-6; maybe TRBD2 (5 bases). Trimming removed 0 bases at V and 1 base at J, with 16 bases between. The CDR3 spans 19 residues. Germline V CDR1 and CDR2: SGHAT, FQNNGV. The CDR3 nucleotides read TGTGCCAGCAGCTTAGATGGACGTGGGAGAGGTTCTGGGGCCAACGTCCTGACTTTC. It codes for CASSLDGRGRGSGANVLTF.

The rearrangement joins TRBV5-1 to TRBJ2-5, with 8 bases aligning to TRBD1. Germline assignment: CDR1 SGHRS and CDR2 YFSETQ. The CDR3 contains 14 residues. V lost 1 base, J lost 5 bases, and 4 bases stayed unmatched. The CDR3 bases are TGCGCCAGCAGCTTGCAGGGGGCTGAGGAGACCCAGTACTTC. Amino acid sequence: CASSLQGAEETQYF.

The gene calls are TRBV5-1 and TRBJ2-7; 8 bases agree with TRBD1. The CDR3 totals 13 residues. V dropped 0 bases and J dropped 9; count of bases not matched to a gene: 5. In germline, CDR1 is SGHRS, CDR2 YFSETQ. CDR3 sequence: CASSLDRTGMQYF. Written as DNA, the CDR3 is TGCGCCAGCAGCTTGGACCGGACAGGGATGCAGTACTTC.

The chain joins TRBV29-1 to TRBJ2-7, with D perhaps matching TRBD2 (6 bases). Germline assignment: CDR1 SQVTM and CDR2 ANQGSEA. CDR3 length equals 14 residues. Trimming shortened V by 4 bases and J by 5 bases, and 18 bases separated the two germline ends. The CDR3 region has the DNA TGCAGCGTTGGGGTTAGCGGACCCACAGACGAGCAGTACTTC. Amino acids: CSVGVSGPTDEQYF.

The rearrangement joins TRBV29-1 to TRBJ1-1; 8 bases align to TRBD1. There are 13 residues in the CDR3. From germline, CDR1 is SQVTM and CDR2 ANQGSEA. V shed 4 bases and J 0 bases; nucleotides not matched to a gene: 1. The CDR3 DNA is TGCAGCGTTGCACAGGGGGTGAACACTGAAGCTTTCTTT. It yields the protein CSVAQGVNTEAFF.

CDR3 sequence (DNA): TGCGCCAGCAGCTTTAGACAGGCGGGGAACACCGGGGAGCTGTTTTTT. Encoded protein: CASSFRQAGNTGELFF. The chain couples TRBV5-1 to TRBJ2-2; D is perhaps TRBD1 (6 bases). V lost 2 bases and J 1 base, leaving 12 bases between the germline ends. Germline loops: CDR1 SGHRS, CDR2 YFSETQ. The CDR3 extends over 16 amino acids. Based on the CDR3 plus reference TRBV5-1 and TRBJ2-2, the full variable domain is KAGVTQTPRYLIKTRGQQVTLSCSPISGHRSVSWYQQTPGQGLQFLFEYFSETQRNKGNFPGRFSGRQFSNSRSEMNVSTLELGDSALYLCASSFRQAGNTGELFFGEGSRLTVL.

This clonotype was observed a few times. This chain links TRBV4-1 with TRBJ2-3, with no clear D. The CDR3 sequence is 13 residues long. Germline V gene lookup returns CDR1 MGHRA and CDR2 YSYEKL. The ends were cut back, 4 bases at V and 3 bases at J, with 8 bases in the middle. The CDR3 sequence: CASSRSITDTQYF. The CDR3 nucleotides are TGCGCCAGCAGCCGATCTATTACAGATACGCAGTATTTT.

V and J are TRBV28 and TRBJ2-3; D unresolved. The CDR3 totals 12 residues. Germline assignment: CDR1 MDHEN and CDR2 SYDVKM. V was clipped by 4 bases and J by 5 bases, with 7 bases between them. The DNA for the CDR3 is TGTGCCAGCAGTTCACTACTAGATACGCAGTATTTT. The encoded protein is CASSSLLDTQYF.

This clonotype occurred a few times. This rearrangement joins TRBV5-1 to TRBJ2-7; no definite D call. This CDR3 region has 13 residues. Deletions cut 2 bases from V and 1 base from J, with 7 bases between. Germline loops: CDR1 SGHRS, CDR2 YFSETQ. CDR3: CASSFSYSYEQYF. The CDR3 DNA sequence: TGCGCCAGCAGCTTTAGCTATTCCTACGAGCAGTACTTC.

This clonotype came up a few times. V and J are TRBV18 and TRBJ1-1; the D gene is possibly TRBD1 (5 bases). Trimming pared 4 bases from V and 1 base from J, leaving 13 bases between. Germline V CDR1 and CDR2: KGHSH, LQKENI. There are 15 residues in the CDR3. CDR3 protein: CASSRMDTGNTEAFF. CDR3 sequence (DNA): TGTGCCAGCTCACGGATGGACACTGGGAACACTGAAGCTTTCTTT.

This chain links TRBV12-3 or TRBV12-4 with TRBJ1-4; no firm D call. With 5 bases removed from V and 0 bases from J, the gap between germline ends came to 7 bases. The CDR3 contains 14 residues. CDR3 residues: CASSTDATNEKLFF. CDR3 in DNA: TGTGCCAGCAGTACAGATGCAACTAATGAAAAACTGTTTTTT.

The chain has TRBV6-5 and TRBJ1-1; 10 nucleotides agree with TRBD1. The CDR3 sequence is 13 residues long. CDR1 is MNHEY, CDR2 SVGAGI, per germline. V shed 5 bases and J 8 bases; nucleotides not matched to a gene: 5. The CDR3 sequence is CASSLGDRGEAFF. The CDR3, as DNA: TGTGCCAGCAGTCTGGGGGACAGGGGAGAAGCTTTCTTT.

The CDR3 protein is CASSQYSGTGYNEQFF. Here the CDR3 DNA reads TGTGCCAGTAGTCAGTATTCCGGGACAGGCTACAATGAGCAGTTCTTC. The chain has TRBV19 and TRBJ2-1; 8 positions match TRBD1. V lost 5 bases to trimming and J lost 3 bases; unmatched junction nucleotides: 9. Germline assignment: CDR1 LNHDA and CDR2 SQIVND (reference sequence). This CDR3 contains 16 residues.

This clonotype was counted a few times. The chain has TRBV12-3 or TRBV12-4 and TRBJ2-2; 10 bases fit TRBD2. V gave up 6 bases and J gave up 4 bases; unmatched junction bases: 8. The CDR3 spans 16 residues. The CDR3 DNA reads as TGTGCCAGCAGGAATCTAGCGGGGGTCGGCACCGGGGAGCTGTTTTTT. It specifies CASRNLAGVGTGELFF.

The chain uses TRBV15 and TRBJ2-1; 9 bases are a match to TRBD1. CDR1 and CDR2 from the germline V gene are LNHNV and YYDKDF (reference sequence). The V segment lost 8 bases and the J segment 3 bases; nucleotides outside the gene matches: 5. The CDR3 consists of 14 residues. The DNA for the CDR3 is TGTGCCACCTCCAGACAGGGGGACTACAATGAGCAGTTCTTC. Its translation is CATSRQGDYNEQFF.

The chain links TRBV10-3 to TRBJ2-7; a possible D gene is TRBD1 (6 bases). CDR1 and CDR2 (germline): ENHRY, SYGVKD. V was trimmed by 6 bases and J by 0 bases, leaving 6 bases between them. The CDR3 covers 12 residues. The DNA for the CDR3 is TGTGCCATCAGGGACAGCTCCTACGAGCAGTACTTC. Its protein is CAIRDSSYEQYF.

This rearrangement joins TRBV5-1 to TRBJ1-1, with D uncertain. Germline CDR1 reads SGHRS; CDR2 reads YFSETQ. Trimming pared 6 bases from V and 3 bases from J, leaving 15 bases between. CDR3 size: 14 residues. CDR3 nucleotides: TGCGCCAGCACCCTCCTCTCAGGCGACACTGAAGCTTTCTTT. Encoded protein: CASTLLSGDTEAFF.

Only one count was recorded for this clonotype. CDR3 sequence reads: CASSTLIGVSANKGNQPQHF. The CDR3 DNA reads as TGTGCCAGCAGTACCCTTATTGGGGTTTCGGCTAACAAGGGCAATCAGCCCCAGCATTTT. The chain combines TRBV12-3 or TRBV12-4 with TRBJ1-5; D remains ambiguous. V was trimmed by 5 bases and J by 2 bases, leaving 28 bases between them. The CDR3 is 20 residues long.

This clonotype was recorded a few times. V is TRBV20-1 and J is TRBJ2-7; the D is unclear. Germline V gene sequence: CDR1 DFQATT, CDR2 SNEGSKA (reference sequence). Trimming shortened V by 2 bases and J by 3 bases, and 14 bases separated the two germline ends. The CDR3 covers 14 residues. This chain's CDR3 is CSARSRRHLYEQYF. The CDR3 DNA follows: TGCAGTGCTAGATCCCGAAGGCACCTCTACGAGCAGTACTTC.

The CDR3 coding sequence is TGCGCCAGCAGCCAAGTAGGGCAGGGCCCTGACAATGAGCAGTTCTTC. Protein product: CASSQVGQGPDNEQFF. J is TRBJ2-1 and V is TRBV4-1, with D tentatively TRBD1 (5 bases). V dropped 1 base and J dropped 5 bases, with 15 bases sitting between them. Germline values: CDR1 MGHRA, CDR2 YSYEKL. CDR3 length equals 16 residues.

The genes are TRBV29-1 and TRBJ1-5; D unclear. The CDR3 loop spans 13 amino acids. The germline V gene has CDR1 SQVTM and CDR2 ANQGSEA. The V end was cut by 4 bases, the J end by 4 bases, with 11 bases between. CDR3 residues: CSVAASGNQPQHF. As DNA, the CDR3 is TGCAGCGTTGCTGCCTCCGGTAATCAGCCCCAGCATTTT. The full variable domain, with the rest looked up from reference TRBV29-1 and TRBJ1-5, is SAVISQKPSRDICQRGTSLTIQCQVDSQVTMMFWYRQQPGQSLTLIATANQGSEATYESGFVIDKFPISRPNLTFSTLTVSNMSPEDSSIYLCSVAASGNQPQHFGDGTRLSIL.

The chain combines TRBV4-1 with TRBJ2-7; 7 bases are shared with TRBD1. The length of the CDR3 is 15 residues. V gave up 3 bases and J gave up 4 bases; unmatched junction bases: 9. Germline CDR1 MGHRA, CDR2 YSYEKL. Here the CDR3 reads CASSHSGTVGYEQYF. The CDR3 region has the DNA TGCGCCAGCAGCCACTCCGGGACAGTCGGATACGAGCAGTACTTC.

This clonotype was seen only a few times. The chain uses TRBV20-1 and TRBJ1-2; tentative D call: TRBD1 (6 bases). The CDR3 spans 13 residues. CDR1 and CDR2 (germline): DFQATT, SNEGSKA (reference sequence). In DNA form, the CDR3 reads TGCAGCAACCAAAAGACACAGGGATGGGGCTACACCTTC. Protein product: CSNQKTQGWGYTF.

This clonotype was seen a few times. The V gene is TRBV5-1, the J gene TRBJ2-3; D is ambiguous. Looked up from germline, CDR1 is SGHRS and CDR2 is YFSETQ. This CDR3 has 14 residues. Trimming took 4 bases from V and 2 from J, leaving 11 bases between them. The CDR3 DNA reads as TGCGCCAGCAGCCCTCGACCTATCACAGATACGCAGTATTTT. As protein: CASSPRPITDTQYF.

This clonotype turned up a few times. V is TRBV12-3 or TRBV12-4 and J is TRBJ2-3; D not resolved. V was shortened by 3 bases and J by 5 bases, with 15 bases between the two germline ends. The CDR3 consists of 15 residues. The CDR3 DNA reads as TGTGCCAGCAGTTTTGGCCCGGAGTTCAAAGATACGCAGTATTTT. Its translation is CASSFGPEFKDTQYF.

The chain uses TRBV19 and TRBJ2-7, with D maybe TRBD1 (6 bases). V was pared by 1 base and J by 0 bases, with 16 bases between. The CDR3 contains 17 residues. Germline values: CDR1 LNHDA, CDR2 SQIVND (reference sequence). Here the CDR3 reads CASSIVAGTSASYEQYF. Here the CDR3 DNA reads TGTGCCAGTAGTATAGTTGCCGGGACATCGGCCTCCTACGAGCAGTACTTC.

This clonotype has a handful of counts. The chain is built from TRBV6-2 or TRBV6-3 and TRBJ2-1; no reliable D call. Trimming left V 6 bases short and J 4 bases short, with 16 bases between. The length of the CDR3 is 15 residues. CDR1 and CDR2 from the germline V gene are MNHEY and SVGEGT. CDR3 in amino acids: CASSFGLLEYNEQFF. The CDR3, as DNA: TGTGCCAGCAGCTTCGGGTTGCTGGAGTACAATGAGCAGTTCTTC.

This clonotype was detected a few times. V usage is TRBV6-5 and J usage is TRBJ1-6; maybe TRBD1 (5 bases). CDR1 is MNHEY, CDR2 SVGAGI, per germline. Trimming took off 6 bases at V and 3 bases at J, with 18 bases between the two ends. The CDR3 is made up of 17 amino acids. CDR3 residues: CASRLRGVGVYNSPLHF. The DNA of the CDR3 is TGTGCCAGCAGGCTCCGCGGGGTGGGGGTCTATAATTCACCCCTCCACTTT.